This T cell receptor beta chain was profiled in a study of T cell clones after liver transplantation. TCRdb's table, derived via immunoSEQ multiplex PCR, lists solely in-frame clones and lacks some. The table has some 120,000 clones, around nine tenths seen once. Germline CDR1 and CDR2: SGHRS and YFSETQ. V shed 4 bases and J shed 4 bases, with 17 bases lying between them. The CDR3 contains 15 residues. The sequencing used CD4+ T cells from blood, collected 12 months after liver transplant. This clonotype was sampled from a human patient who received a liver transplant. Part of the T cell pool may stem from the graft donor. The V call is TRBV5-1, the J call TRBJ1-1, with a weak D call TRBD1 (5 bases). CDR3 DNA: TGCGCCAGCAGCACCCGGGACCACCCTGGCACTGAAGCTTTCTTT. It yields the protein CASSTRDHPGTEAFF.